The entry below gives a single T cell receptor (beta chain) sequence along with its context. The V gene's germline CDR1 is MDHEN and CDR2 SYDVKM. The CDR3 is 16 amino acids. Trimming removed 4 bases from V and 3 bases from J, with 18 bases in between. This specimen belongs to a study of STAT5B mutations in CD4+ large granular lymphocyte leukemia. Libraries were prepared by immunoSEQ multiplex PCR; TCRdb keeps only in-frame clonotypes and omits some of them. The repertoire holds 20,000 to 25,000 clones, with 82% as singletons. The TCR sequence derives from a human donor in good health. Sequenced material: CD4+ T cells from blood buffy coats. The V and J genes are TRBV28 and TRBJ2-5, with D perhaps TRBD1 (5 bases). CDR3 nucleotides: TGTGCCAGCAGTTCACCGATCGACAGCACTAAAGAGACCCAGTACTTC. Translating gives CASSSPIDSTKETQYF.